One sample yielded the 11 T cell receptor beta chains listed below, sequenced in a study of shared clonotypes between healthy human individuals. Here immunoSEQ multiplex PCR was the method, and the copy in TCRdb shows in-frame clones only, minus some. The sample has 750,000 to 1,000,000 clones; nearly 95% are singletons. Naive CD8 cells lacked CD45RO and underwent positive selection for CCR7, leaving out terminally differentiated effector memory CD45RA+ cells. Sequenced sample: naive CD8+ T cells sorted from blood. All receptors come from a man aged 30 to 45 in good health.

To note about this clone: Other nucleotide sequences in the sample specify the same CDR3. The V call is TRBV11-2, the J call TRBJ2-2; TRBD1 matches 7 bases. CDR3 size: 14 residues. Germline V gene data show CDR1 as SGHAT and CDR2 as FQNNGV. Trimming removed 5 bases from V and 3 bases from J; junction bases left unmatched: 3. CDR3: CASSLTGDTGELFF. For the CDR3, the DNA is TGTGCCAGCAGCCTCACAGGGGACACCGGGGAGCTGTTTTTT.

This rearrangement joins TRBV19 to TRBJ2-1; no reliable D call. The germline V gene has CDR1 LNHDA and CDR2 SQIVND (reference sequence). The CDR3 runs 13 residues. Trimming removed 5 bases at V and 6 bases at J, with 11 bases between. CDR3 coding DNA: TGTGCCAGTAGTCTAGTACCGGGCAATGAGCAGTTCTTC. Protein sequence: CASSLVPGNEQFF.

The chain links TRBV4-1 to TRBJ2-6; D is unresolved. Germline assignment: CDR1 MGHRA and CDR2 YSYEKL. The CDR3 spans 15 residues. The V end was cut by 0 bases, the J end by 0 bases, with 3 bases between. CDR3 DNA sequence: TGCGCCAGCAGCCAAGAAATCTCTGGGGCCAACGTCCTGACTTTC. This encodes CASSQEISGANVLTF.

The chain carries TRBV5-1 and TRBJ2-3; 13 nucleotides align to TRBD2. CDR1 is SGHRS, CDR2 YFSETQ, per germline. With V trimmed by 5 bases and J by 5 bases, 5 bases remained unmatched. This CDR3 region has 15 residues. The CDR3 coding sequence is TGCGCCAGCAGGAGGACTAGCGGGAGTCAAGATACGCAGTATTTT. This translates into CASRRTSGSQDTQYF.

This clone has more than one count but fewer than ten. The rearrangement links TRBV12-5 to TRBJ2-1, with TRBD2 as a possible D gene (6 bases). Germline V lookup: CDR1 LGHNT, CDR2 FRNRAP. The CDR3 extends over 14 amino acids. V lost 3 bases and J lost 6, with 12 bases in between. This CDR3 reads CASGFGGTPNEQFF. Here the CDR3 DNA reads TGTGCTAGTGGTTTCGGAGGGACTCCCAATGAGCAGTTCTTC.

CDR3 protein: CATKAGGRTGELFF. Written as DNA, the CDR3 is TGTGCCACAAAAGCGGGAGGGCGGACCGGGGAGCTGTTTTTT. The chain recombines TRBV7-4 with TRBJ2-2; 10 bases are shared with TRBD2. With 10 bases clipped from V and 5 bases from J, the junction kept 7 bases outside the gene matches. This CDR3 has 14 residues. Germline assignment: CDR1 SGHVT and CDR2 SQSDAQ.

This chain links TRBV29-1 with TRBJ2-2; 9 bases are shared with TRBD1. The CDR3 sequence is 16 residues long. V gave up 7 bases and J gave up 5 bases; unmatched junction bases: 14. Per germline, CDR1 SQVTM and CDR2 ANQGSEA. The CDR3 reads CSALEQGAFSTGELFF. The CDR3, as DNA: TGCAGCGCGCTTGAACAGGGGGCTTTTAGTACCGGGGAGCTGTTTTTT.

V gene TRBV6-5 combines with J gene TRBJ2-3; no reliable D call. CDR1 is MNHEY, CDR2 SVGAGI, per germline. The CDR3 runs to 15 residues. The V gene lost 8 bases and the J gene lost 8 bases, with 23 bases spanning the gap. CDR3 residues: CASSTGPSPLSTQYF. The CDR3 DNA sequence: TGTGCCAGCTCTACCGGGCCCTCGCCCTTGAGTACGCAGTATTTT.

This chain connects TRBV18 to TRBJ2-5; TRBD2 agrees at 14 bases. The CDR3 spans 20 residues. V was pared by 0 bases and J by 2 bases, with 11 bases of the junction left unmatched. The germline CDR1 and CDR2 sequences are KGHSH and LQKENI. CDR3 loop: CASSPPPGLAGVWIQETQYF. The CDR3 DNA reads TGTGCCAGCTCACCACCCCCGGGACTAGCGGGAGTTTGGATTCAAGAGACCCAGTACTTC.

The chain links TRBV4-1 to TRBJ2-7; D is perhaps TRBD1 (5 bases). V shed 1 base and J shed 3 bases, with 13 bases lying between them. CDR3 length equals 15 residues. Germline loops: CDR1 MGHRA, CDR2 YSYEKL. The CDR3 nucleotides read TGCGCCAGCAGCCAAGGGGCAGGGCAATTCTACGAGCAGTACTTC. Translation: CASSQGAGQFYEQYF.

For this clone: Other DNA sequences in this sample translate to the same CDR3. The V and J genes are TRBV9 and TRBJ2-3, with TRBD1 as a possible D gene (6 bases). The V end was cut by 0 bases, the J end by 0 bases, with 8 bases between. This CDR3 is built from 15 residues. Germline V CDR1 and CDR2: SGDLS, YYNGEE. The CDR3 region is CASSVGTVSTDTQYF. The CDR3, as DNA: TGTGCCAGCAGCGTAGGGACAGTTAGCACAGATACGCAGTATTTT.